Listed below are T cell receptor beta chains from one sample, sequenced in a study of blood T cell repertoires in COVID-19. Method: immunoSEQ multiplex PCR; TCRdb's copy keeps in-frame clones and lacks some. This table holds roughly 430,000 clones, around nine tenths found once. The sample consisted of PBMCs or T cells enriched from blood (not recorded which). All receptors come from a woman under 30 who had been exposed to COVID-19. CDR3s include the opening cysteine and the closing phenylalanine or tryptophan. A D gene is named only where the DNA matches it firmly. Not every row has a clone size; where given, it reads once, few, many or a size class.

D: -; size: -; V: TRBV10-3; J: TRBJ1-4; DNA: TGTGCCATCAGTGAGCGGGATAATGAAAAACTGTTTTTT; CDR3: CAISERDNEKLFF
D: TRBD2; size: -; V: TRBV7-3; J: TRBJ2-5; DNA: TGTGCCAGCAGCACCAGCGGGGGGGCGGAGACCCAGTACTTC; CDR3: CASSTSGGAETQYF
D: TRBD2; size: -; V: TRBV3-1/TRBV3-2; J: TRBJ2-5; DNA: TGTGCCAGCAGCCAAGATGAACTAGCGGGAGTGGCAGAGACCCAGTACTTC; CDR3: CASSQDELAGVAETQYF
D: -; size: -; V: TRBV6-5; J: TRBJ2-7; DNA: TGTGCCAGCAGTTCCCGGGCCTACGAGCAGTACTTC; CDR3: CASSSRAYEQYF
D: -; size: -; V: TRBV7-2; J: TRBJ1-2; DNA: TGTGCCAGCAGCTCGGACACAGGCTACACCTTC; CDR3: CASSSDTGYTF
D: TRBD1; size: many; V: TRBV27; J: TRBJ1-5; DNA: TGTGCCAGCAGTCCGGGGACAGGGCGTACTCAGCCCCAGCATTTT; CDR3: CASSPGTGRTQPQHF
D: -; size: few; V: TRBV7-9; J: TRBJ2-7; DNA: TGTGCCAGCAGCTTAGCTTCGGACAGCCGCTACGAGCAGTACTTC; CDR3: CASSLASDSRYEQYF
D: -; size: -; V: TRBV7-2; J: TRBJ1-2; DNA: TGTGCCAGCAGCTTATCGCCCAGGGGTGGGGATGGCTACACCTTC; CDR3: CASSLSPRGGDGYTF
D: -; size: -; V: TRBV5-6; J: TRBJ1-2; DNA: TGTGCCAGCAGCTTTGGGGCAGGGGACTATGGCTACACCTTC; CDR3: CASSFGAGDYGYTF
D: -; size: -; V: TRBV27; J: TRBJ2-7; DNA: TGTGCCAGCAGTTTGTCCACTAATTACGAGCAGTACTTC; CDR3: CASSLSTNYEQYF
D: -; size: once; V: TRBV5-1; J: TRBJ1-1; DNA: TGCGCCAGCAGCTTGGGAACTACGAACACTGAAGCTTTCTTT; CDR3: CASSLGTTNTEAFF
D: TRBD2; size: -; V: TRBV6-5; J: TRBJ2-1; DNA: TGTGCCAGCAGAACACCGGGACTAGCGGGAAATGAGCAGTTCTTC; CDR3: CASRTPGLAGNEQFF
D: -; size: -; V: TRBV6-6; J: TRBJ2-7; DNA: TGTGCCAGCAGCCCCTTGGACAGCTCCTACGAGCAGTACTTC; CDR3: CASSPLDSSYEQYF
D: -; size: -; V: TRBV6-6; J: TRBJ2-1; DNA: TGTGCCAGCGCGAAGGAGGTTCTTGAGCAGTTCTTC; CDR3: CASAKEVLEQFF
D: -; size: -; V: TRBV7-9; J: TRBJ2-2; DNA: TGTGCCAGCAGCTTACTACAGACCGGGGAGCTGTTTTTT; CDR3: CASSLLQTGELFF
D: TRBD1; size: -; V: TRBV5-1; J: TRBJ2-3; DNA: TGCGCCAGCAGCGCCGGACAGGGTACAGATACGCAGTATTTT; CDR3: CASSAGQGTDTQYF
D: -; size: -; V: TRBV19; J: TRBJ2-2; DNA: TGTGCCACAAGGAGACTGGAGGGGACTAACACCGGGGAGCTGTTTTTT; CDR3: CATRRLEGTNTGELFF
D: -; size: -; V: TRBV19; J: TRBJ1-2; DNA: TGTGCCAGTAGTACGCGACAGTCCTATGGCTACACCTTC; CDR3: CASSTRQSYGYTF
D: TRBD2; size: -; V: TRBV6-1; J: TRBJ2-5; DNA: TGTGCCAGCAGTGCCCGGGGGGTAGCGGGTAAAAAAGAGACCCAGTACTTC; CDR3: CASSARGVAGKKETQYF
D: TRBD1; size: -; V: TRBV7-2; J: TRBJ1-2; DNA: TGTGCCAGCAGCACCCGACAGGGGGTGGGCCATGGCTACACCTTC; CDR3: CASSTRQGVGHGYTF
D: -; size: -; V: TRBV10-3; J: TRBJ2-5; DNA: TGTGCCATCAGTGAGCGCAACGGGGAGACCCAGTACTTC; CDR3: CAISERNGETQYF
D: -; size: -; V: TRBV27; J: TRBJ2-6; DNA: TGTGCCAGCACACATCCCGGGGCCAACGTCCTGACTTTC; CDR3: CASTHPGANVLTF
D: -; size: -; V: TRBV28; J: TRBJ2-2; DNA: TGTGCCACCCGGGACTTTTACACCGGGGAGCTGTTTTTT; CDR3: CATRDFYTGELFF
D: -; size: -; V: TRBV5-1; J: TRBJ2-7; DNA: TGCGCCAGCAGCTTCGACAGACTCTACGAGCAGTACTTC; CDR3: CASSFDRLYEQYF
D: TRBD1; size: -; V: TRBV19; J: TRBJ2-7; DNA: TGTGCCAGTAGTATTTACAGGGGGATGGTCAACGAGCAGTACTTC; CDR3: CASSIYRGMVNEQYF
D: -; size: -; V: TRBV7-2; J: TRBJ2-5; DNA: TGTGCCAGCAGCTTAATAAGAGGGTTGGGGGAGACCCAGTACTTC; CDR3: CASSLIRGLGETQYF
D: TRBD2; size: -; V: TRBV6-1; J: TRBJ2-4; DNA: TGTGCCAGCAGTGAAGCGCGCAGCGGGAGGGTCGGGATTCAGTACTTC; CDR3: CASSEARSGRVGIQYF
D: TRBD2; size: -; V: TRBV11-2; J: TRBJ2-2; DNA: TGTGCCAGCAGCTTATGGGAGCGGGGGGCCGCGAACACCGGGGAGCTGTTTTTT; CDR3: CASSLWERGAANTGELFF